Each of the 27 T cell receptor beta chains below was sequenced from the same sample in a study of T cell changes during pregnancy in multiple sclerosis. The repertoire was sequenced with immunoSEQ multiplex PCR; TCRdb's copy has only in-frame clones and lacks some. The table includes more than 70,000 clones, 91% detected once. The sample consisted of peripheral blood, taken after pregnancy. The receptor source for this set is a female donor in good health, enrolled as a control in a pregnancy study.

The chain recombines TRBV9 with TRBJ2-7; TRBD1 might be the D (7 bases). Trimming cost V 1 base and J 5 bases, with 13 bases left between them. The CDR3 runs to 14 residues. CDR1 is SGDLS, CDR2 YYNGEE, per germline. This CDR3 reads CASSVSTGRNEQYF. The CDR3 DNA reads TGTGCCAGCAGCGTATCGACAGGGAGGAACGAGCAGTACTTC.

The chain is built from TRBV4-2 and TRBJ1-2; possibly TRBD1 for D (6 bases). CDR1 LGHNA and CDR2 YNFKEQ come from the germline V gene. V lost 2 bases and J lost 3, with 13 bases in between. This CDR3 contains 15 residues. CDR3 DNA sequence: TGTGCCAGCAGCCAAAGAGGAGGGGGGGACTATGGCTACACCTTC. Encoded protein: CASSQRGGGDYGYTF.

The rearrangement links TRBV9 to TRBJ2-1; tentatively, D is TRBD2 (6 bases). CDR3 length: 13 amino acids. Trimming stripped 0 bases from V and 9 bases from J, with 10 bases between. Looked up from germline, CDR1 is SGDLS and CDR2 is YYNGEE. The CDR3 DNA reads as TGTGCCAGCAGCGTAGGTTCGGAGGGTGAGCAGTTCTTC. Its translation is CASSVGSEGEQFF.

CDR3 region: CASSLEQGLPYEQYF. CDR3 bases: TGTGCCAGCAGCTTAGAGCAGGGGTTACCCTACGAGCAGTACTTC. The chain combines TRBV11-2 with TRBJ2-7; a possible D gene is TRBD1 (6 bases). The CDR3 is made up of 15 amino acids. CDR1 and CDR2 from the germline V gene are SGHAT and FQNNGV. Trimming pared 0 bases from V and 2 bases from J, leaving 11 bases between.

The chain links TRBV27 to TRBJ2-6; D gene ambiguous. This CDR3 comprises 13 residues. Per the germline V gene, CDR1 is MNHEY and CDR2 is SMNVEV (reference sequence). V lost 6 bases to trimming and J lost 15 bases, with 18 bases between them. CDR3 sequence (DNA): TGTGCCAGCAGAACCGGAGCCCGGCCAGCCCTGACTTTC. Amino acid sequence: CASRTGARPALTF. The variable domain in full, with the rest retrieved from reference TRBV27 and TRBJ2-6, is EAQVTQNPRYLITVTGKKLTVTCSQNMNHEYMSWYRQDPGLGLRQIYYSMNVEVTDKGDVPEGYKVSRKEKRNFPLILESPSPNQTSLYFCASRTGARPALTFGAGSRLTVL.

As to this clone: Additional DNA sequences in this sample encode the identical CDR3. The gene calls are TRBV9 and TRBJ2-5; TRBD2 is a possible D gene (5 bases). CDR1 and CDR2 from the germline V gene are SGDLS and YYNGEE. The ends were cut back, 4 bases at V and 4 bases at J, with 11 bases in the middle. This CDR3 spans 13 amino acids. The CDR3 region is CASSSGRGETQYF. The CDR3 DNA sequence: TGTGCCAGCAGCTCCGGCCGGGGAGAGACCCAGTACTTC. Based on the CDR3 plus reference TRBV9 and TRBJ2-5, the full variable domain is DSGVTQTPKHLITATGQRVTLRCSPRSGDLSVYWYQQSLDQGLQFLIQYYNGEERAKGNILERFSAQQFPDLHSELNLSSLELGDSALYFCASSSGRGETQYFGPGTRLLVL.

V usage is TRBV14 and J usage is TRBJ1-1, with D perhaps TRBD1 (5 bases). V was shortened by 1 base and J by 11 bases, with 11 bases between the two germline ends. Germline V CDR1 and CDR2: SGHDN, FVKESK. The CDR3 runs 12 residues. CDR3 residues: CASSQAGVSAFF. The CDR3 DNA sequence: TGTGCCAGCAGCCAAGCGGGGGTTTCGGCTTTCTTT.

This rearrangement joins TRBV6-1 to TRBJ2-3; weak D call: TRBD2 (5 bases). The ends were cut back, 8 bases at V and 0 bases at J, with 9 bases in the middle. Germline CDR1 is MNHNS and CDR2 is SASEGT. The CDR3 totals 13 residues. This CDR3 is CASWTFSTDTQYF. DNA for the CDR3: TGTGCCAGCTGGACTTTTAGCACAGATACGCAGTATTTT.

This clone was counted a single time. The J gene is TRBJ1-2, the V gene TRBV7-2, with a possible D match to TRBD1 (6 bases). Trimming left V 5 bases short and J 6 bases short, with 16 bases between. The CDR3 extends over 14 amino acids. Germline lookup yields CDR1 SGHTA and CDR2 FQGNSA. CDR3 amino acids: CASSPLTGFHGYTF. The CDR3, as DNA: TGTGCCAGCAGCCCCCTTACAGGGTTCCATGGCTACACCTTC.

This chain uses TRBV7-3 with TRBJ1-1; a possible D gene is TRBD1 (5 bases). Trimming removed 4 bases from V and 3 bases from J, with 12 bases in between. There are 14 residues in the CDR3. Looked up from germline, CDR1 is SGHTA and CDR2 is FQGTGA. The CDR3, as DNA: TGTGCCAGCAGCTCAGGGTACGGCGACACTGAAGCTTTCTTT. It translates to CASSSGYGDTEAFF.

The V gene is TRBV9, the J gene TRBJ2-5; TRBD2 matches 8 bases. There are 15 residues in the CDR3. Germline loops: CDR1 SGDLS, CDR2 YYNGEE. J was trimmed by 4 bases and V by 0 bases; bases with no gene match: 5. The CDR3 DNA sequence: TGTGCCAGCAGCGTAGCACTAGCGGAGCGAGAGACCCAGTACTTC. As protein: CASSVALAERETQYF.

J is TRBJ2-2 and V is TRBV6-4; D is possibly TRBD2 (6 bases). Germline lookup yields CDR1 MRHNA and CDR2 SNTAGT. There are 14 residues in the CDR3. Trimming removed 4 bases from V and 6 bases from J, with 12 bases in between. CDR3 coding DNA: TGTGCCAGCAGTGCGGGACTTTCCTCCGGGGAGCTGTTTTTT. Translation: CASSAGLSSGELFF.

The V and J genes are TRBV6-5 and TRBJ2-1, with TRBD2 identical over 9 bases. The trim removed 2 bases at V and 6 bases at J, leaving 5 bases unmatched. Germline assignment: CDR1 MNHEY and CDR2 SVGAGI. This CDR3 comprises 15 residues. The CDR3 bases are TGTGCCAGCAGTTACGGGGGACTAGCCGTCAATGAGCAGTTCTTC. Protein sequence: CASSYGGLAVNEQFF.

V and J are TRBV28 and TRBJ1-3; TRBD1 agrees at 7 bases. Germline V lookup: CDR1 MDHEN, CDR2 SYDVKM. The CDR3 contains 15 residues. Germline trimming cut 6 bases from V and 2 bases from J; bases unmatched to any gene: 7. In DNA form, the CDR3 reads TGTGCCAGCAGGGAAACAGGGGTGACTGGAAACACCATATATTTT. Amino acids: CASRETGVTGNTIYF.

This sequence joins TRBV19 and TRBJ1-5; no clear D. This CDR3 region has 13 residues. V dropped 5 bases and J dropped 1 base, with 6 bases sitting between them. In germline, CDR1 is LNHDA, CDR2 SQIVND (reference sequence). The CDR3 sequence: CASSLESNQPQHF. CDR3 in DNA: TGTGCCAGTAGTCTCGAGAGCAATCAGCCCCAGCATTTT. Full variable domain (rest looked up from reference TRBV19 and TRBJ1-5): DGGITQSPKYLFRKEGQNVTLSCEQNLNHDAMYWYRQDPGQGLRLIYYSQIVNDFQKGDIAEGYSVSREKKESFPLTVTSAQKNPTAFYLCASSLESNQPQHFGDGTRLSIL.

This chain joins TRBV11-3 and TRBJ2-2; D is unclear. The CDR3 has 13 residues. Germline loops: CDR1 SGHNT, CDR2 YENEEA. V was clipped by 1 base and J by 9 bases, with 9 bases between them. CDR3 residues: CASSLAGHRELFF. In DNA, the CDR3 is TGTGCCAGCAGCTTAGCAGGCCACCGGGAGCTGTTTTTT.

The chain joins TRBV27 to TRBJ1-2; D uncertain. V shed 3 bases and J shed 6 bases, with 8 bases lying between them. Germline V gene sequence: CDR1 MNHEY, CDR2 SMNVEV (reference sequence). The CDR3 spans 12 residues. The DNA for the CDR3 is TGTGCCAGCAGTTTTCCCGGGGATGGCTACACCTTC. Translated: CASSFPGDGYTF.

This clone appeared a single time. The chain joins TRBV5-1 to TRBJ1-1; D unclear. There are 13 residues in the CDR3. Germline V gene lookup returns CDR1 SGHRS and CDR2 YFSETQ. Deletions cut 0 bases from V and 5 bases from J, with 8 bases between. The CDR3 sequence is CASSLDGDTEAFF. CDR3 coding DNA: TGCGCCAGCAGCTTGGACGGAGATACTGAAGCTTTCTTT.

The chain has TRBV7-6 and TRBJ1-1, with D possibly TRBD1 on 5 matching bases. Germline CDR1 SGHVS, CDR2 FNYEAQ. The CDR3 covers 14 residues. The V gene lost 0 bases and the J gene lost 7 bases, with 12 bases spanning the gap. Written as DNA, the CDR3 is TGTGCCAGCAGCTTAGCGCAGGGAGCGGGTGAAGCTTTCTTT. Translating it yields CASSLAQGAGEAFF.

The chain uses TRBV5-4 and TRBJ2-3; unclear D gene. CDR1 SGHNT and CDR2 YYREEE come from the germline V gene (reference sequence). This CDR3 comprises 14 residues. The V end lost 0 bases, the J end lost 2 bases, and 7 bases lay between the germline ends. CDR3 residues: CASSLEAATDTQYF. The CDR3 DNA is TGTGCCAGCAGCTTGGAGGCGGCCACAGATACGCAGTATTTT.

V usage is TRBV10-3 and J usage is TRBJ2-1; 11 bases match TRBD1. The CDR3 is 16 amino acids. CDR1 is ENHRY and CDR2 is SYGVKD in the germline V gene. Germline trimming cut 2 bases from V and 3 bases from J; bases unmatched to any gene: 3. The DNA for the CDR3 is TGTGCCATCAGTGAGCCCGGGACAGGGGGCTACAATGAGCAGTTCTTC. Protein sequence: CAISEPGTGGYNEQFF.

This chain joins TRBV9 and TRBJ1-1; possible D gene TRBD1, 6 bases. The CDR3 consists of 15 residues. Deletions cut 0 bases from V and 4 bases from J, with 13 bases between. The germline V gene has CDR1 SGDLS and CDR2 YYNGEE. CDR3 DNA: TGTGCCAGCAGCGTAGACTGGGGGGGCGGCACTGAAGCTTTCTTT. Its translation: CASSVDWGGGTEAFF.

The V call is TRBV11-2, the J call TRBJ1-1; D may be TRBD1 (5 bases). This CDR3 region has 13 residues. The V end lost 3 bases, the J end lost 11 bases, and 16 bases lay between the germline ends. CDR1 and CDR2 from the germline V gene are SGHAT and FQNNGV. The CDR3 reads CASSFGAKVEAFF. In nucleotides, the CDR3 is TGTGCCAGCAGCTTTGGGGCCAAGGTAGAGGCTTTCTTT.

This clone was detected only once. The chain recombines TRBV18 with TRBJ2-1; the D gene is possibly TRBD2 (5 bases). Germline assignment: CDR1 KGHSH and CDR2 LQKENI. V was trimmed by 0 bases and J by 6 bases, leaving 9 bases between them. CDR3 size: 14 residues. The CDR3 DNA reads as TGTGCCAGCTCACCACCACTAGGGTCCAATGAGCAGTTCTTC. Its translation: CASSPPLGSNEQFF.

This chain links TRBV7-2 with TRBJ2-5; 11 positions match TRBD2. This CDR3 spans 17 amino acids. The J segment lost 0 bases and the V segment lost 5 bases, leaving 8 bases of the junction unmatched. Germline V CDR1 and CDR2: SGHTA, FQGNSA. CDR3 protein: CASSQLAGAGYQETQYF. The DNA for the CDR3 is TGTGCCAGCAGCCAACTAGCGGGGGCCGGGTACCAAGAGACCCAGTACTTC.

This clone is a singleton in its sample. The chain combines TRBV6-6 with TRBJ1-3; a possible D gene is TRBD1 (6 bases). V lost 0 bases to trimming and J lost 4 bases, with 13 bases between them. From germline, CDR1 is MNHNY and CDR2 SVGAGI (reference sequence). CDR3 size: 16 residues. CDR3 amino acids: CASSYSWQGTGNTIYF. CDR3 nucleotides: TGTGCCAGCAGTTACTCGTGGCAGGGGACAGGAAACACCATATATTTT.

This chain links TRBV7-9 with TRBJ1-6; 8 positions match TRBD1. The length of the CDR3 is 15 residues. The germline gives CDR1 SEHNR, CDR2 FQNEAQ (reference sequence). The V gene end was trimmed by 5 bases and the J gene end by 9 bases; junction bases not matched to a gene: 9. The CDR3 region has the DNA TGTGCCAGCAGCGACCAGGGACAGGTTTCTTCACCCCTCCACTTT. Translation gives CASSDQGQVSSPLHF.